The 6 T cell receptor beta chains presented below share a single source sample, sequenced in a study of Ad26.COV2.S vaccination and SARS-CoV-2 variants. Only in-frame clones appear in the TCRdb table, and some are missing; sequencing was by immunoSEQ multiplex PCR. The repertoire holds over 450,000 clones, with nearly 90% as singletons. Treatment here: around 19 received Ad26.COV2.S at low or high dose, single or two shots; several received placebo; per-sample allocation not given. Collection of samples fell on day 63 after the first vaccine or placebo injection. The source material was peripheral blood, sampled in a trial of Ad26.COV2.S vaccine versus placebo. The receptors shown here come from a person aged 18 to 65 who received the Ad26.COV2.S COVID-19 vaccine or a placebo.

The CDR3 DNA is TGTGCCAGCAGCCAAGGAGACAGGGGTTTGGGGGCCGGGGAGCTGTTTTTT. Its translation: CASSQGDRGLGAGELFF. The V gene is TRBV3-1 (or the pseudogene TRBV3-2), the J gene TRBJ2-2; 8 nucleotides agree with TRBD1. Looked up from germline, CDR1 is LGHDT and CDR2 is YNNKEL (reference sequence). The CDR3 has 17 amino acids. The V gene end was trimmed by 1 base and the J gene end by 6 bases; junction bases not matched to a gene: 10.

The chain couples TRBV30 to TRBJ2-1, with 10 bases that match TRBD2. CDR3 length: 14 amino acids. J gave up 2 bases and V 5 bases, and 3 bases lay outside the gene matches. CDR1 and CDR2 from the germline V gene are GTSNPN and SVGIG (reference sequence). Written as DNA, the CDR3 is TGTGCCTGGGCGGGACTAGCGCCCTACAATGAGCAGTTCTTC. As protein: CAWAGLAPYNEQFF.

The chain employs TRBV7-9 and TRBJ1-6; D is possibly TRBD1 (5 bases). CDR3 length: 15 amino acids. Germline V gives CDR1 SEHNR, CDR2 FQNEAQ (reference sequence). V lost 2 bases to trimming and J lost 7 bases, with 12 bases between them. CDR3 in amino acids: CASSLTGPANSPLHF. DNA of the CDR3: TGTGCCAGCAGCTTAACGGGGCCGGCGAATTCACCCCTCCACTTT.

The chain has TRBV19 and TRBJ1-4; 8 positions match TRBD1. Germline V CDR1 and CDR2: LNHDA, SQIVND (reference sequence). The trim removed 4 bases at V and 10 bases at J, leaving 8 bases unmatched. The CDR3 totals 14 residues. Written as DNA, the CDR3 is TGTGCCAGTAGTACCGACAGGGGCAGGGGAAAACTGTTTTTT. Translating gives CASSTDRGRGKLFF. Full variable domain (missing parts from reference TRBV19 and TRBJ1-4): DGGITQSPKYLFRKEGQNVTLSCEQNLNHDAMYWYRQDPGQGLRLIYYSQIVNDFQKGDIAEGYSVSREKKESFPLTVTSAQKNPTAFYLCASSTDRGRGKLFFGSGTQLSVL.

CDR3 bases: TGTGCCAGCAGTTTTCAGGGCCACCAAGAGACCCAGTACTTC. It yields the protein CASSFQGHQETQYF. This chain uses TRBV27 with TRBJ2-5, with D possibly matching TRBD1 (5 bases). Trimming cost V 3 bases and J 0 bases, with 8 bases left between them. Per the germline V gene, CDR1 is MNHEY and CDR2 is SMNVEV (reference sequence). This CDR3 has 14 amino acids.

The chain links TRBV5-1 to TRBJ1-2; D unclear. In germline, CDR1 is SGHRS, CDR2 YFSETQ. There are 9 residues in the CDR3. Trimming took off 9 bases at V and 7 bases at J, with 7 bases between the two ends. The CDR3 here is CATPVGYTF. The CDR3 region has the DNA TGCGCCACCCCGGTTGGCTACACCTTC.